This T cell receptor beta chain was documented in a study of blood T cell repertoires in COVID-19. The ends lost 3 bases at V and 5 bases at J; junction bases unmatched: 4. Germline values: CDR1 SQVTM, CDR2 ANQGSEA. The CDR3 totals 13 residues. The data were produced by immunoSEQ multiplex PCR, yet TCRdb's version contains in-frame clones alone and is incomplete. Among a few hundred thousand clones listed, about 85% were seen once. The sample was peripheral blood. The chain uses TRBV29-1 and TRBJ2-3, with TRBD2 identical over 8 bases. The TCR was taken from a man aged 55 to 69 with acute or convalescent COVID-19. The DNA of the CDR3 is TGCAGCGTTGAGCGGGGGGTGCTAGATACGCAGTATTTT. Its translation is CSVERGVLDTQYF.